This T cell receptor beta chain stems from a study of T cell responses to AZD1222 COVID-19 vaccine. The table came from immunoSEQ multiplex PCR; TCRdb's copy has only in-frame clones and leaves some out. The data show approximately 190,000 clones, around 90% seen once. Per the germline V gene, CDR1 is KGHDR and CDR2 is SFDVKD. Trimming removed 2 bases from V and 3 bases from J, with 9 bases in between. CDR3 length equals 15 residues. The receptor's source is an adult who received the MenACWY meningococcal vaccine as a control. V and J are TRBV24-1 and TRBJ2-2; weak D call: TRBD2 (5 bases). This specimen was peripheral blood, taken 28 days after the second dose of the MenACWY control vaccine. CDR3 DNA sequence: TGTGCCACCAGTGATTCCGCCGGGGACACCGGGGAGCTGTTTTTT. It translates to CATSDSAGDTGELFF.